Described below is a single T cell receptor (beta chain) sequence and its context. The antigen is undetermined. Produced via immunoSEQ multiplex PCR; TCRdb's table is partial and in-frame only. The sample has thousands of clones; roughly 70% are singletons. Regarding time point: proximal margin of the surgical specimen (macroscopically non-inflamed). V dropped 2 bases and J dropped 0 bases, with 15 bases sitting between them. This CDR3 comprises 17 residues. CDR1 is SGHRS, CDR2 YFSETQ, per germline. The sample comes from a study of T cell repertoires in ileal Crohn's disease. Points from the study as a whole: Every patient over 26.8% clonality showed endoscopic recurrence.

Material for sequencing was ileal tissue. The TCR was taken from an adult with Crohn's disease. This chain connects TRBV5-1 to TRBJ1-3, with D unclear. Written as DNA, the CDR3 is TGCGCCAGCAGCTTAGTTTCTTATGGCAGCTCTGGAAACACCATATATTTT. Its translation is CASSLVSYGSSGNTIYF.